This T cell receptor (beta chain) was captured by sequencing in a study of early T cells in non-severe SARS-CoV-2 infection. Background on the study: The sequenced material was bulk RNA from unsorted whole blood, and its chains were unpaired.

Study-level results: Anti-spike CD8 responses were favored in VDJdb matching, and private and CD4 specificities were missed.

Unique molecular identifiers were attached to individual cDNA molecules. MiXCR was run by TCRdb on the 5' RACE reads, yielding one entry per CDR3 protein. There are about 55,000 distinct CDR3 sequences in the sample; 6.6% occur only once, and roughly 5.6% lies in the top ten. CDR1 and CDR2 (germline): SNHLY, FYNNEI. Trimming pared 6 bases from V and 0 bases from J, leaving 11 bases between. The CDR3 extends over 14 amino acids. This clonotype has just a few counts. The antigen remains unidentified. The clonotype originates from an adult who was a healthcare worker with PCR-confirmed SARS-CoV-2 infection or an uninfected control (not recorded which). The J gene is TRBJ1-1, the V gene TRBV2; possibly TRBD1 for D (6 bases). The starting material was whole blood, obtained at baseline. Here the CDR3 reads CASRGDMLNTEAFF. CDR3 DNA sequence: TGTGCCAGCAGGGGGGACATGTTGAACACTGAAGCTTTCTTT.